Each of the 27 T cell receptor beta chains below was sequenced from the same sample in a study of T cell responses to AZD1222 COVID-19 vaccine. Using immunoSEQ multiplex PCR, the repertoire was profiled, and TCRdb retains in-frame clones only, with some absent. There are around 130,000 clones in the sample; approximately 91% occur only once, and about 4.4% lies in the top ten. The source was peripheral blood, collected on day 0 of AZD1222 vaccination. Every receptor here comes from an adult in good health.

The CDR3 region has the DNA TGTGCCAGCAGCCCCAGAGTCGGAAACACCATATATTTT. It codes for CASSPRVGNTIYF. The V call is TRBV11-2, the J call TRBJ1-3; no clear D gene. The CDR3 consists of 13 residues. V was pared by 5 bases and J by 4 bases, with 9 bases between. Germline CDR1 and CDR2: SGHAT and FQNNGV.

The chain joins TRBV3-1 (or the pseudogene TRBV3-2) to TRBJ2-3; perhaps TRBD2 as D (6 bases). From germline, CDR1 is LGHDT and CDR2 YNNKEL (reference sequence). The CDR3 runs to 15 residues. V shed 5 bases and J shed 0 bases, with 12 bases lying between them. For the CDR3, the DNA is TGTGCCAGCAGCTTACGACTAGGTAGCACAGATACGCAGTATTTT. This translates into CASSLRLGSTDTQYF.

This chain joins TRBV5-1 and TRBJ1-2, with 8 bases identical to TRBD1. This CDR3 contains 13 residues. Germline loops: CDR1 SGHRS, CDR2 YFSETQ. V gave up 4 bases and J gave up 8 bases; unmatched junction bases: 7. The CDR3 coding sequence is TGCGCCAGCAGCCATGACAGGGGTATAGGCTACACCTTC. This gives the protein CASSHDRGIGYTF.

V is TRBV2 and J is TRBJ1-5; D is possibly TRBD1 (5 bases). CDR1 is SNHLY and CDR2 is FYNNEI in the germline V gene. Trimming took off 4 bases at V and 4 bases at J, with 11 bases between the two ends. The CDR3 loop spans 14 amino acids. The CDR3 nucleotides read TGTGCCAGCAGTGTGGAGGGGAAAAATCAGCCCCAGCATTTT. Translating gives CASSVEGKNQPQHF.

The chain links TRBV3-1 (or the pseudogene TRBV3-2) to TRBJ2-7; D perhaps matches TRBD2 (6 bases). The CDR3 totals 18 residues. Germline values: CDR1 LGHDT, CDR2 YNNKEL (reference sequence). Trimming stripped 1 base from V and 3 bases from J, with 22 bases between. The CDR3 DNA reads as TGTGCCAGCAGCCAAGTAAAGTGGAGGGGATCCCTCAACTACGAGCAGTACTTC. This codes for CASSQVKWRGSLNYEQYF.

The chain carries TRBV4-1 and TRBJ1-1, with 7 bases that match TRBD1. Germline values: CDR1 MGHRA, CDR2 YSYEKL. The CDR3 is 14 amino acids. J lost 6 bases, V lost 3 bases, and 7 bases had no gene match. The CDR3 loop reads CASSHPGGDSEAFF. The CDR3 bases are TGCGCCAGCAGCCACCCAGGGGGGGACTCTGAAGCTTTCTTT.

The sample holds one count of this clone. This rearrangement joins TRBV5-1 to TRBJ1-1; D ambiguous. The length of the CDR3 is 15 residues. Germline V CDR1 and CDR2: SGHRS, YFSETQ. Between the trimmed V and J ends, which lost 4 bases and 0 bases, there was a span of 13 bases. CDR3 residues: CASSGETQMNTEAFF. CDR3 coding DNA: TGCGCCAGCAGCGGCGAAACGCAGATGAACACTGAAGCTTTCTTT.

This chain links TRBV6-5 with TRBJ1-1; D unresolved. CDR3 length: 15 residues. The germline V and J ends were trimmed by 2 bases and 2 bases, with 12 bases remaining between them. Germline V gene data show CDR1 as MNHEY and CDR2 as SVGAGI. CDR3 coding DNA: TGTGCCAGCAGTTACCGGAGATGGGGAAACACTGAAGCTTTCTTT. It is translated as CASSYRRWGNTEAFF.

This chain uses TRBV29-1 with TRBJ2-5, with 8 bases fitting TRBD1. CDR1 SQVTM and CDR2 ANQGSEA come from the germline V gene. V gave up 7 bases and J gave up 5 bases; unmatched junction bases: 6. This CDR3 contains 12 residues. The CDR3 is CSANRGVETQYF. The CDR3 coding sequence is TGCAGCGCCAACAGGGGGGTGGAGACCCAGTACTTC.

The V gene is TRBV6-1, the J gene TRBJ1-2; TRBD1 matches 8 bases. J lost 4 bases, V lost 1 base, and 11 bases had no gene match. CDR3 length: 17 amino acids. Germline CDR1 MNHNS, CDR2 SASEGT. CDR3 protein: CASSEGRAGGPRYGYTF. The CDR3 DNA is TGTGCCAGCAGTGAAGGTAGGGCAGGGGGCCCGCGCTATGGCTACACCTTC.

The chain couples TRBV18 to TRBJ2-7, with unresolved D. CDR1 KGHSH and CDR2 LQKENI come from the germline V gene. Trimming left V 3 bases short and J 5 bases short, with 5 bases between. The CDR3 runs to 11 residues. The CDR3 reads CASSPRNEQYF. The CDR3 DNA reads as TGTGCCAGCTCACCGAGGAACGAGCAGTACTTC.

This clone was picked up one time. This chain uses TRBV20-1 with TRBJ1-1, with TRBD1 as a possible D gene (6 bases). Germline V gene data show CDR1 as DFQATT and CDR2 as SNEGSKA (reference sequence). V was trimmed by 3 bases and J by 6 bases, leaving 17 bases between them. The CDR3 consists of 14 residues. The CDR3 sequence: CSASRGGETSEAFF. The DNA for the CDR3 is TGCAGTGCTAGTAGGGGGGGGGAAACATCTGAAGCTTTCTTT.

The chain recombines TRBV11-2 with TRBJ1-1, with TRBD1 as a possible D gene (5 bases). This CDR3 is 15 amino acids long. Trimming removed 6 bases from V and 2 bases from J, with 16 bases in between. Per the germline V gene, CDR1 is SGHAT and CDR2 is FQNNGV. In DNA, the CDR3 is TGTGCCAGCAGTCCCCGACGGGGCGAAAACACTGAAGCTTTCTTT. Its protein is CASSPRRGENTEAFF.

This clone was counted a single time. This chain connects TRBV6-5 to TRBJ2-1, with D perhaps matching TRBD1 or TRBD2 (5 bases each). Per germline, CDR1 MNHEY and CDR2 SVGAGI. The CDR3 has 13 residues. The V end lost 6 bases, the J end lost 6 bases, and 12 bases lay between the germline ends. In DNA, the CDR3 is TGTGCCAGCAGGTGGGACGGATTCAATGAGCAGTTCTTC. Amino acids: CASRWDGFNEQFF.

V usage is TRBV21-1 and J usage is TRBJ1-6. TRBV21-1 has pseudogene status. The CDR3 covers 16 residues. CDR3 sequence (DNA): TGTGCCAGCAGCAAAGAGAACCAGGAAGGGAAGTCACCCCTCCACTTT. Translating gives CASSKENQEGKSPLHF.

This clone was observed once. The chain links TRBV11-1 to TRBJ2-1; D may correspond to TRBD1 or TRBD2 (5 bases each). Germline loops: CDR1 SGHAT, CDR2 FQDESV (reference sequence). V lost 2 bases and J lost 7, with 18 bases in between. CDR3 size: 16 residues. This chain's CDR3 is CASSLNAGAPQNEQFF. The CDR3 coding sequence is TGTGCCAGCAGCTTAAACGCCGGGGCCCCCCAGAATGAGCAGTTCTTC.

The chain employs TRBV4-1 and TRBJ1-1; D gene ambiguous. V shed 2 bases and J shed 1 base, with 11 bases lying between them. The length of the CDR3 is 15 residues. Germline V gene data show CDR1 as MGHRA and CDR2 as YSYEKL. CDR3 sequence: CASSQIPTRNTEAFF. CDR3 nucleotides: TGCGCCAGCAGCCAAATACCCACACGGAACACTGAAGCTTTCTTT.

This sequence joins TRBV15 and TRBJ2-1; 11 nucleotides agree with TRBD2. The germline V gene encodes CDR1 LNHNV and CDR2 YYDKDF (reference sequence). The ends lost 0 bases at V and 7 bases at J; junction bases unmatched: 2. CDR3 length: 15 amino acids. CDR3 in DNA: TGTGCCACCAGCAGAGACAGGACTAGCGGGAATGAGCAGTTCTTC. This encodes CATSRDRTSGNEQFF.

This clone appeared once. The chain employs TRBV5-4 and TRBJ1-1; 7 bases align to TRBD1. The germline V gene has CDR1 SGHNT and CDR2 YYREEE (reference sequence). V was pared by 4 bases and J by 5 bases, with 8 bases of the junction left unmatched. CDR3 size: 14 residues. The CDR3 sequence is CASSPYRGGTEAFF. Here the CDR3 DNA reads TGTGCCAGCAGCCCGTACAGGGGAGGGACTGAAGCTTTCTTT.

V and J are TRBV19 and TRBJ2-7, with TRBD1 matching over 7 bases. The J segment lost 2 bases and the V segment lost 6 bases, leaving 10 bases of the junction unmatched. Germline CDR1 LNHDA, CDR2 SQIVND (reference sequence). The CDR3 covers 15 residues. The CDR3 loop reads CASSVHRDRAYEQYF. The CDR3, as DNA: TGTGCCAGTAGCGTCCACCGGGACAGAGCCTACGAGCAGTACTTC.

The chain is built from TRBV27 and TRBJ1-5; no clear D. The V end was cut by 2 bases, the J end by 3 bases, with 5 bases between. Germline lookup yields CDR1 MNHEY and CDR2 SMNVEV (reference sequence). The CDR3 extends over 13 amino acids. The CDR3 region has the DNA TGTGCCAGCAGTTTACGGGTCAATCAGCCCCAGCATTTT. It encodes CASSLRVNQPQHF.

The J gene is TRBJ2-2, the V gene TRBV5-5; weak D call: TRBD2 (5 bases). This CDR3 region has 14 residues. In germline, CDR1 is SGHKS, CDR2 YYEKEE (reference sequence). V gave up 5 bases and J gave up 0 bases, with 8 bases separating them. The CDR3 coding sequence is TGTGCCAGCAGTTTACTAGCGAACACCGGGGAGCTGTTTTTT. Its protein is CASSLLANTGELFF.

V gene TRBV7-8 combines with J gene TRBJ1-5; TRBD1 is a possible D gene (6 bases). The V and J ends lost 1 base and 5 bases respectively, with 12 bases between them. Germline CDR1 reads SGHVS; CDR2 reads FQNEAQ. The CDR3 runs 15 residues. The CDR3 sequence: CASSLDRVRDQPQHF. The CDR3 DNA follows: TGTGCCAGCAGCTTAGACAGGGTTAGGGATCAGCCCCAGCATTTT.

The chain joins TRBV5-1 to TRBJ1-2; TRBD1 might be the D (5 bases). Trimming shortened V by 5 bases and J by 7 bases, and 21 bases separated the two germline ends. The CDR3 consists of 15 residues. Germline CDR1 is SGHRS and CDR2 is YFSETQ. DNA of the CDR3: TGCGCCAGCAGTCTAGACAGACCTCTTTCCTCTGGCTACACCTTC. Translation gives CASSLDRPLSSGYTF.

The V gene is TRBV7-9, the J gene TRBJ2-7, with 8 positions matching TRBD2. V was pared by 4 bases and J by 2 bases, with 10 bases of the junction left unmatched. The CDR3 contains 16 residues. The germline CDR1 and CDR2 sequences are SEHNR and FQNEAQ (reference sequence). The CDR3, as DNA: TGTGCCAGCAGCTCCCCCGGGGTAGCGGGGACCTACGAGCAGTACTTC. It translates to CASSSPGVAGTYEQYF.

The chain joins TRBV7-9 to TRBJ2-7; no reliable D call. Germline V gene lookup returns CDR1 SEHNR and CDR2 FQNEAQ (reference sequence). The V gene lost 7 bases and the J gene lost 4 bases, with 8 bases spanning the gap. This CDR3 is built from 11 residues. As DNA, the CDR3 is TGTGCCAGCACCCTCGGGTACGAGCAGTACTTC. The encoded protein is CASTLGYEQYF. Full variable domain (rest looked up from reference TRBV7-9 and TRBJ2-7): DTGVSQNPRHKITKRGQNVTFRCDPISEHNRLYWYRQTLGQGPEFLTYFQNEAQLEKSRLLSDRFSAERPKGSFSTLEIQRTEQGDSAMYLCASTLGYEQYFGPGTRLTVT.

Points on this clone: Other DNA variants within this sample encode the same CDR3. V and J are TRBV4-1 and TRBJ1-5; D is uncertain. The CDR3 contains 13 residues. Per the germline V gene, CDR1 is MGHRA and CDR2 is YSYEKL. With 0 bases removed from V and 3 bases from J, the gap between germline ends came to 3 bases. In DNA, the CDR3 is TGCGCCAGCAGCCAAGAACCCAATCAGCCCCAGCATTTT. Its translation: CASSQEPNQPQHF.